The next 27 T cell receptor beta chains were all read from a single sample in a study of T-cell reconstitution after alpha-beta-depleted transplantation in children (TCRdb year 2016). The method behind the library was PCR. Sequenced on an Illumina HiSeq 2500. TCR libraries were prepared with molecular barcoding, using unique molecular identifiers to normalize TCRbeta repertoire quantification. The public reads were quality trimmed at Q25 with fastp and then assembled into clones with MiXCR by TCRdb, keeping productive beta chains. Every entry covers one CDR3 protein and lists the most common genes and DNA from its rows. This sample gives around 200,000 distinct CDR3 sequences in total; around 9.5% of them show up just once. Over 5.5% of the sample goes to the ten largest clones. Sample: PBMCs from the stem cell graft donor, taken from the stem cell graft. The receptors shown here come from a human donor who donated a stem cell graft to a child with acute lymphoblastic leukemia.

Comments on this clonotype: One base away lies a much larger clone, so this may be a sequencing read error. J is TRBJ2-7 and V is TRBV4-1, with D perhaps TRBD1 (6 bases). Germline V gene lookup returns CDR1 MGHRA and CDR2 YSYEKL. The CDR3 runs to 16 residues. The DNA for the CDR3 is TGCGGCAGCAGCCAAGGAGCCGACAGGTTCACCTACGAGCAGTACTTC. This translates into CGSSQGADRFTYEQYF.

CDR3 protein: CASSQEGSQGGVSETQYF. CDR3 in DNA: TGCGCCAGCAGCCAGGAGGGGTCCCAGGGGGGTGTGAGTGAGACCCAGTACTTC. V gene TRBV4-1 combines with J gene TRBJ2-5, with a weak D call TRBD1 (7 bases). V was pared by 3 bases and J by 5 bases, with 25 bases between. The germline gives CDR1 MGHRA, CDR2 YSYEKL. The CDR3 length is 18 residues.

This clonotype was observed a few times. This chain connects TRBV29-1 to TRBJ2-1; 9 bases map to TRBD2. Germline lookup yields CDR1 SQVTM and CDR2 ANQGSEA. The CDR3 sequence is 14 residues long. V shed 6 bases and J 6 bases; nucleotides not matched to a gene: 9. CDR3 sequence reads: CSVSPGGGANEQFF. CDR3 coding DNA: TGCAGCGTCTCTCCCGGCGGGGGGGCCAATGAGCAGTTCTTC.

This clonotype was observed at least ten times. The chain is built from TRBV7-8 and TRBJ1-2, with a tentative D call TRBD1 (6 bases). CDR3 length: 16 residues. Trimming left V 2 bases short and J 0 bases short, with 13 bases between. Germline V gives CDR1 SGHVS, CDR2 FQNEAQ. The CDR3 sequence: CASSLISGAANYGYTF. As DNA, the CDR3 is TGTGCCAGCAGCTTAATCTCAGGGGCCGCTAACTATGGCTACACCTTC.

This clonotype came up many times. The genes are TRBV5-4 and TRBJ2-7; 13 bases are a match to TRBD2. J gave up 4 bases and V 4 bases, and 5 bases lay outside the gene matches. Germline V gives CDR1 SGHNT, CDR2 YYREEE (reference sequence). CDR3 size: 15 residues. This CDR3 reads CASSPGTSGVYEQYF. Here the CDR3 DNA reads TGTGCCAGCAGCCCCGGGACTAGCGGGGTATACGAGCAGTACTTC.

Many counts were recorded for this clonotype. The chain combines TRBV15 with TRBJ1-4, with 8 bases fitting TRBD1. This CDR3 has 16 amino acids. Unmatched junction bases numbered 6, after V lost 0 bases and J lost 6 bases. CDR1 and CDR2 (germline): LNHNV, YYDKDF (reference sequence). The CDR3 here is CATSREKQGVDEKLFF. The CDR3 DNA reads TGTGCCACCAGCAGAGAGAAACAGGGGGTAGATGAAAAACTGTTTTTT.

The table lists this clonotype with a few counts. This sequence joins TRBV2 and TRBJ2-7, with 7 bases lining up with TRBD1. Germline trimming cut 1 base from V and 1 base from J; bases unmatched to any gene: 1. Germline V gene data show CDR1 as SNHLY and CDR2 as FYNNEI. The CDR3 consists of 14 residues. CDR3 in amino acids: CASSEDRGSYEQYF. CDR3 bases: TGTGCCAGCAGTGAAGACAGGGGATCCTACGAGCAGTACTTC. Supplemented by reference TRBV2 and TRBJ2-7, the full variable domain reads EPEVTQTPSHQVTQMGQEVILRCVPISNHLYFYWYRQILGQKVEFLVSFYNNEISEKSEIFDDQFSVERPDGSNFTLKIRSTKLEDSAMYFCASSEDRGSYEQYFGPGTRLTVT.

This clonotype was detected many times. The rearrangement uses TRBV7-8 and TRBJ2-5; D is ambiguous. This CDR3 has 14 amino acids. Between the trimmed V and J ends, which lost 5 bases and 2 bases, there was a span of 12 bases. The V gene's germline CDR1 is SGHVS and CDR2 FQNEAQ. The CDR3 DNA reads TGTGCCAGCAGCCTCTCGTCGTATCAAGAGACCCAGTACTTC. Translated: CASSLSSYQETQYF.

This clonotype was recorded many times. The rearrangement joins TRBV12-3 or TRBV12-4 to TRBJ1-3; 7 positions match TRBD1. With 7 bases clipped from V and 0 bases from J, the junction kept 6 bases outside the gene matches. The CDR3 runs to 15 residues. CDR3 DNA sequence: TGTGCCAGCATCTCGGGGACAGCCTCTGGAAACACCATATATTTT. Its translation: CASISGTASGNTIYF.

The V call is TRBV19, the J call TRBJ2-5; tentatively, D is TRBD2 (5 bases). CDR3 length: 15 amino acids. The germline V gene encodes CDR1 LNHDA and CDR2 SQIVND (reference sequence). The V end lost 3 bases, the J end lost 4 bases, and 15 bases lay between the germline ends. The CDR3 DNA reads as TGTGCCAGTAGTATGGGTGGAGACCGGGGAGAGACCCAGTACTTC. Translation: CASSMGGDRGETQYF.

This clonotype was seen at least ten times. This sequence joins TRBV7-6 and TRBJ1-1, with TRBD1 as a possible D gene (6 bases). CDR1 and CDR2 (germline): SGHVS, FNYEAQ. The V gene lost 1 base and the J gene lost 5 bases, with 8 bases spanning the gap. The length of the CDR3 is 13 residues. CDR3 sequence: CASSLVRGTEAFF. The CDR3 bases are TGTGCCAGCAGCTTAGTCAGGGGTACTGAAGCTTTCTTT.

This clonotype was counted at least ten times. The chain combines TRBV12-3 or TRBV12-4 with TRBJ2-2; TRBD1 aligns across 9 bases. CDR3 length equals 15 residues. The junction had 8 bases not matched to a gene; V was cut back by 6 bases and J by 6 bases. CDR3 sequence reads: CASRLGQGIPGELFF. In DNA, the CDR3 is TGTGCCAGCAGACTTGGACAGGGGATTCCCGGGGAGCTGTTTTTT.

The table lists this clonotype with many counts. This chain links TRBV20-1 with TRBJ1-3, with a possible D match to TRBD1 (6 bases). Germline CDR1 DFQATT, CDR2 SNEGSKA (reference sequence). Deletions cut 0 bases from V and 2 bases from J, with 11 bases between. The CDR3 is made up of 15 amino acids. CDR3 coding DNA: TGCAGTGCTAGAGACCAGGGGAGAGCTGGAAACACCATATATTTT. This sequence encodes CSARDQGRAGNTIYF.

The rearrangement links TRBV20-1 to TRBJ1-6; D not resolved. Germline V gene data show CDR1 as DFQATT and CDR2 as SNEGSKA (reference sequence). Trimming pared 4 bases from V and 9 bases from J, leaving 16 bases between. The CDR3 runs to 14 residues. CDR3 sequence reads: CSAKGGSWGSPLHF. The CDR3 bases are TGCAGTGCTAAAGGTGGATCCTGGGGTTCACCCCTCCACTTT.

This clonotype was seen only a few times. CDR3 DNA: TGTGCCAGCAGGGGGACAGACAGAGATACGCAGTATTTT. Its protein product is CASRGTDRDTQYF. This chain uses TRBV27 with TRBJ2-3; 7 positions match TRBD1. Trimming took 6 bases from V and 5 from J; bases not matched to a gene: 5. The length of the CDR3 is 13 residues. Germline CDR1 and CDR2: MNHEY and SMNVEV (reference sequence).

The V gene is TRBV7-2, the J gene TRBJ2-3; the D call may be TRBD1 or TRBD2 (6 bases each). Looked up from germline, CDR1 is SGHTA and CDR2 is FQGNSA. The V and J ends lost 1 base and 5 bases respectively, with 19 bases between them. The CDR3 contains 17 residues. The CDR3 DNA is TGTGCCAGCAGCTTAGTGGTCGGGGGCCCGATTAGAGATACGCAGTATTTT. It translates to CASSLVVGGPIRDTQYF.

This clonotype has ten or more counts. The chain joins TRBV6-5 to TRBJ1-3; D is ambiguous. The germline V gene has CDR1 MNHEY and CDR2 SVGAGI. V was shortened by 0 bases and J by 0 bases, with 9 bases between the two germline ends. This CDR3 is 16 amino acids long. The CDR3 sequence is CASSYSRPSSGNTIYF. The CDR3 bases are TGTGCCAGCAGTTACTCTAGGCCCAGCTCTGGAAACACCATATATTTT.

The CDR3 region has the DNA TGTGCCAGCAGCTCCGGACAGGGTCAATATGCAGATACGCAGTATTTT. Translation: CASSSGQGQYADTQYF. The rearrangement joins TRBV5-5 to TRBJ2-3; 8 positions match TRBD1. V was pared by 3 bases and J by 4 bases, with 10 bases of the junction left unmatched. Germline V lookup: CDR1 SGHKS, CDR2 YYEKEE (reference sequence). CDR3 size: 16 residues.

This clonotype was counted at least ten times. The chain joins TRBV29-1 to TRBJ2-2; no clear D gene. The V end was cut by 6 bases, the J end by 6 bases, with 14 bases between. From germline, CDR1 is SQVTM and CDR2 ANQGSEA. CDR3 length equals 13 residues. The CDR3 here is CSVRVHRAGELFF. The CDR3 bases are TGCAGCGTCCGGGTCCATCGCGCCGGGGAGCTGTTTTTT.

The CDR3 DNA reads as TGTGCCAGCAGCTTAGGGGGAAACCTCAATCAGCCCCAGCATTTT. Encoded protein: CASSLGGNLNQPQHF. V gene TRBV11-2 combines with J gene TRBJ1-5; D is ambiguous. The V gene's germline CDR1 is SGHAT and CDR2 FQNNGV. The V and J ends lost 1 base and 3 bases respectively, with 10 bases between them. The CDR3 spans 15 residues. Full variable domain (missing parts from reference TRBV11-2 and TRBJ1-5): EAGVAQSPRYKIIEKRQSVAFWCNPISGHATLYWYQQILGQGPKLLIQFQNNGVVDDSQLPKDRFSAERLKGVDSTLKIQPAKLEDSAVYLCASSLGGNLNQPQHFGDGTRLSIL.

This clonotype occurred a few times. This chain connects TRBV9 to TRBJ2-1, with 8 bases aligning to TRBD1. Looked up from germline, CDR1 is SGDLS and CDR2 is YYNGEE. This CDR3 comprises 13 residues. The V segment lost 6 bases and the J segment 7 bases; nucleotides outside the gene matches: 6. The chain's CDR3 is CASTGQGTNEQFF. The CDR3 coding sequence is TGTGCCAGCACCGGACAGGGAACGAATGAGCAGTTCTTC.

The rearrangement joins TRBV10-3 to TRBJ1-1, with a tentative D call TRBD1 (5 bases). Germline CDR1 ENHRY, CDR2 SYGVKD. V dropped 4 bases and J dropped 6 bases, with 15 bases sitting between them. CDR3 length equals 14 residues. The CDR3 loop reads CAISGTGGGSEAFF. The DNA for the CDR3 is TGTGCCATCAGTGGAACAGGCGGGGGTTCTGAAGCTTTCTTT.

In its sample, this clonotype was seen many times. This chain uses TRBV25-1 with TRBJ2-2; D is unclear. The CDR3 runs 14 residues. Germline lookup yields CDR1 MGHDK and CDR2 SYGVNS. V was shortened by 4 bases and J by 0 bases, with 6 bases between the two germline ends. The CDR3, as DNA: TGTGCCAGCAGTGTCAGAACGAACACCGGGGAGCTGTTTTTT. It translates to CASSVRTNTGELFF.

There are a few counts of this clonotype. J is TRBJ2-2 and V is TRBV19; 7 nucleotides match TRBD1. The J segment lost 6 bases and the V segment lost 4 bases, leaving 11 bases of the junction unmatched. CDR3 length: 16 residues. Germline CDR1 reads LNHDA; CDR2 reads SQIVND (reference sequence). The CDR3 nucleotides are TGTGCCAGTAGTACACGACAGGGTTCGATTTCCGGGGAGCTGTTTTTT. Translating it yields CASSTRQGSISGELFF.

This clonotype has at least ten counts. The CDR3 nucleotides read TGTGCCACCAGCCTTGGACAGGGGAGTATCTACGAGCAGTACTTC. Protein product: CATSLGQGSIYEQYF. The V call is TRBV15, the J call TRBJ2-7; the match to TRBD1 covers 9 bases. CDR1 LNHNV and CDR2 YYDKDF come from the germline V gene (reference sequence). CDR3 size: 15 residues. The V gene end was trimmed by 5 bases and the J gene end by 3 bases; junction bases not matched to a gene: 8.

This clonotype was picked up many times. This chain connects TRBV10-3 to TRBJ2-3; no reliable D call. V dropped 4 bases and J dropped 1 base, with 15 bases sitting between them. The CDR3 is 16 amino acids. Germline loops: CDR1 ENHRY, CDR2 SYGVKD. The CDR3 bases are TGTGCCATCAGTGCCGAGACATTCGCTGGCACAGATACGCAGTATTTT. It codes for CAISAETFAGTDTQYF.

The DNA for the CDR3 is TGTGCCAGCAGTCCGACAGGGACCTACGAGCAGTACTTC. This translates into CASSPTGTYEQYF. This rearrangement joins TRBV12-3 or TRBV12-4 to TRBJ2-7; 7 bases match TRBD1. The V segment lost 5 bases and the J segment 2 bases; nucleotides outside the gene matches: 3. The CDR3 sequence is 13 residues long.